One sample yielded the 29 T cell receptor beta chains listed below, sequenced in a study of cytomegalovirus exposure and HLA in healthy donors. Profiling relied on immunoSEQ multiplex PCR, and the TCRdb table lists in-frame clones only, not all of them. The sample carries under 400,000 clones, about nine tenths recorded once. The sequenced sample consisted of PBMCs. The receptors shown here come from a woman aged 18-29 years in good health and CMV-seronegative.

V usage is TRBV6-5 and J usage is TRBJ2-1; D uncertain. This CDR3 has 10 amino acids. V lost 6 bases, J lost 12 bases, and 9 bases lay in between. CDR1 is MNHEY and CDR2 is SVGAGI in the germline V gene. CDR3 in DNA: TGTGCCAGCAGCGCATACGGGCAGTTCTTC. Its translation: CASSAYGQFF.

The chain employs TRBV15 and TRBJ2-2, with D perhaps TRBD1 (5 bases). V gave up 1 base and J gave up 1 base, with 10 bases separating them. This CDR3 has 16 amino acids. The germline CDR1 and CDR2 sequences are LNHNV and YYDKDF (reference sequence). The CDR3 sequence is CATSRVPGMNTGELFF. The DNA of the CDR3 is TGTGCCACCAGCAGAGTTCCAGGGATGAACACCGGGGAGCTGTTTTTT.

This clone was seen only a few times. The chain combines TRBV9 with TRBJ2-5, with TRBD2 matching over 10 bases. CDR1 SGDLS and CDR2 YYNGEE come from the germline V gene. J lost 5 bases, V lost 4 bases, and 11 bases had no gene match. The length of the CDR3 is 16 residues. CDR3 loop: CASSPAASGRGETQYF. CDR3 nucleotides: TGTGCCAGCAGCCCCGCAGCTAGCGGGAGAGGCGAGACCCAGTACTTC.

V is TRBV2 and J is TRBJ1-2; D gene uncertain. This CDR3 has 14 amino acids. V was trimmed by 8 bases and J by 2 bases, leaving 15 bases between them. Looked up from germline, CDR1 is SNHLY and CDR2 is FYNNEI. The chain's CDR3 is CASGYSTGNYGYTF. CDR3 coding DNA: TGTGCCAGCGGCTATTCGACCGGGAACTATGGCTACACCTTC.

The gene calls are TRBV5-6 and TRBJ1-2; D remains unclear. Germline CDR1 and CDR2: SGHDT and YYEEEE. The CDR3 loop spans 13 amino acids. The ends were cut back, 0 bases at V and 7 bases at J, with 10 bases in the middle. CDR3 DNA sequence: TGTGCCAGCAGCTTGGACCAGGTCCGTGGCTACACCTTC. This sequence encodes CASSLDQVRGYTF.

This clone was recorded once. The rearrangement links TRBV7-9 to TRBJ2-1; D might be TRBD2 (6 bases). Germline V CDR1 and CDR2: SEHNR, FQNEAQ (reference sequence). This CDR3 is built from 15 residues. V was trimmed by 1 base and J by 6 bases, leaving 13 bases between them. The CDR3 coding sequence is TGTGCCAGCAGCTTAGAACCGGCGGGAACCAATGAGCAGTTCTTC. Protein product: CASSLEPAGTNEQFF.

This clone was found once. The chain recombines TRBV11-2 with TRBJ2-3; D ambiguous. The CDR3 totals 13 residues. Trimming pared 2 bases from V and 6 bases from J, leaving 9 bases between. Per germline, CDR1 SGHAT and CDR2 FQNNGV. CDR3 sequence reads: CASSLPPVDTQYF. The CDR3, as DNA: TGTGCCAGCAGCTTACCCCCCGTGGATACGCAGTATTTT.

The rearrangement uses TRBV30 and TRBJ2-1, with 7 positions matching TRBD2. Germline lookup yields CDR1 GTSNPN and CDR2 SVGIG (reference sequence). This CDR3 region has 14 residues. The trim removed 0 bases at V and 6 bases at J, leaving 5 bases unmatched. In nucleotides, the CDR3 is TGTGCCTGGAGTGTCGGGGGGTCTTTCAATGAGCAGTTCTTC. It specifies CAWSVGGSFNEQFF. Full variable domain (missing parts from reference TRBV30 and TRBJ2-1): SQTIHQWPATLVQPVGSPLSLECTVEGTSNPNLYWYRQAAGRGLQLLFYSVGIGQISSEVPQNLSASRPQDRQFILSSKKLLLSDSGFYLCAWSVGGSFNEQFFGPGTRLTVL.

V and J are TRBV5-1 and TRBJ1-2; 7 bases match TRBD1. The CDR3 contains 18 residues. Germline CDR1 reads SGHRS; CDR2 reads YFSETQ. The J segment lost 0 bases and the V segment lost 4 bases, leaving 15 bases of the junction unmatched. Here the CDR3 reads CASSEAQGGTASNYGYTF. CDR3 DNA: TGCGCCAGCAGCGAGGCGCAAGGTGGGACAGCGTCTAACTATGGCTACACCTTC.

The chain has TRBV27 and TRBJ1-5; maybe TRBD1 (6 bases). Deletions cut 5 bases from V and 2 bases from J, with 13 bases between. The CDR3 has 15 amino acids. Per germline, CDR1 MNHEY and CDR2 SMNVEV (reference sequence). The chain's CDR3 is CASSRGARGNQPQHF. The CDR3 bases are TGTGCCAGCAGTCGGGGGGCGCGTGGCAATCAGCCCCAGCATTTT.

V and J are TRBV7-8 and TRBJ2-4; 7 bases are shared with TRBD2. Germline trimming cut 1 base from V and 7 bases from J; bases unmatched to any gene: 10. Germline V gene sequence: CDR1 SGHVS, CDR2 FQNEAQ. The CDR3 extends over 16 amino acids. CDR3 sequence reads: CASSLVEGLGMNIQYF. The DNA of the CDR3 is TGTGCCAGCAGCTTAGTAGAAGGACTAGGAATGAACATTCAGTACTTC.

This clone showed up just once. The chain joins TRBV29-1 to TRBJ2-3; D remains ambiguous. The germline gives CDR1 SQVTM, CDR2 ANQGSEA. V dropped 4 bases and J dropped 2 bases, with 10 bases sitting between them. CDR3 length: 13 amino acids. The CDR3 DNA reads TGCAGCGTTGCCAGTCTCGACACAGATACGCAGTATTTT. The encoded protein is CSVASLDTDTQYF.

V gene TRBV28 combines with J gene TRBJ1-2, with a tentative D call TRBD1 (6 bases). Trimming cost V 3 bases and J 4 bases, with 15 bases left between them. This CDR3 region has 15 residues. CDR1 is MDHEN, CDR2 SYDVKM, per germline. CDR3 sequence: CASSFVGGGSYGYTF. For the CDR3, the DNA is TGTGCCAGCAGTTTCGTCGGGGGCGGGAGCTATGGCTACACCTTC.

V gene TRBV6-5 combines with J gene TRBJ2-1; maybe TRBD1 (5 bases). V was shortened by 4 bases and J by 9 bases, with 13 bases between the two germline ends. Germline V lookup: CDR1 MNHEY, CDR2 SVGAGI. This CDR3 has 13 residues. The CDR3 loop reads CASSSSARGEQFF. CDR3 DNA: TGTGCCAGCAGTTCCTCAGCTAGGGGTGAGCAGTTCTTC.

The chain employs TRBV7-9 and TRBJ2-6; D call uncertain. V was pared by 3 bases and J by 2 bases, with 5 bases between. From germline, CDR1 is SEHNR and CDR2 FQNEAQ (reference sequence). This CDR3 is built from 14 residues. CDR3 loop: CASSFVTGANVLTF. The CDR3 bases are TGTGCCAGCAGCTTCGTAACTGGGGCCAACGTCCTGACTTTC.

The chain recombines TRBV6-1 with TRBJ2-7, with 7 bases matching TRBD1. CDR3 length equals 14 residues. With V trimmed by 6 bases and J by 1 base, 6 bases remained unmatched. Germline CDR1 and CDR2: MNHNS and SASEGT. CDR3 sequence (DNA): TGTGCCAGCAGAGGCAGGGGGTATTCCTACGAGCAGTACTTC. The encoded protein is CASRGRGYSYEQYF.

This clone is a singleton in its sample. J is TRBJ2-1 and V is TRBV25-1; 13 nucleotides align to TRBD2. J was trimmed by 6 bases and V by 6 bases; bases with no gene match: 5. This CDR3 is built from 15 residues. Germline assignment: CDR1 MGHDK and CDR2 SYGVNS. This chain's CDR3 is CASSETSGGANEQFF. In DNA, the CDR3 is TGTGCCAGCAGCGAAACTAGCGGGGGGGCCAATGAGCAGTTCTTC. The full variable domain, its missing parts supplied by reference TRBV25-1 and TRBJ2-1, is EADIYQTPRYLVIGTGKKITLECSQTMGHDKMYWYQQDPGMELHLIHYSYGVNSTEKGDLSSESTVSRIRTEHFPLTLESARPSHTSQYLCASSETSGGANEQFFGPGTRLTVL.

CDR3 sequence: CASSLSSGRINEQFF. The CDR3 DNA is TGCGCCAGCAGCTTGTCTAGCGGGAGGATCAATGAGCAGTTCTTC. The chain couples TRBV5-1 to TRBJ2-1; TRBD2 matches 11 bases. Germline CDR1 and CDR2: SGHRS and YFSETQ. The ends lost 1 base at V and 6 bases at J; junction bases unmatched: 3. CDR3 length equals 15 residues.

The V gene is TRBV5-1, the J gene TRBJ2-5, with 9 positions matching TRBD2. The length of the CDR3 is 15 residues. The ends lost 4 bases at V and 2 bases at J; junction bases unmatched: 6. The germline CDR1 and CDR2 sequences are SGHRS and YFSETQ. The CDR3 coding sequence is TGCGCCAGCAGCACGGGACTAGCTCTTCAAGAGACCCAGTACTTC. This encodes CASSTGLALQETQYF. Using reference TRBV5-1 and TRBJ2-5 for the parts outside the CDR3, the full variable domain is KAGVTQTPRYLIKTRGQQVTLSCSPISGHRSVSWYQQTPGQGLQFLFEYFSETQRNKGNFPGRFSGRQFSNSRSEMNVSTLELGDSALYLCASSTGLALQETQYFGPGTRLLVL.

CDR3 DNA: TGTGCCAGCCCTACGAACACCGGGGAGCTGTTTTTT. It is translated as CASPTNTGELFF. The rearrangement joins TRBV30 to TRBJ2-2; D unclear. Germline CDR1 and CDR2: GTSNPN and SVGIG (reference sequence). V lost 8 bases and J lost 0, with 7 bases in between. The CDR3 has 12 amino acids.

The chain employs TRBV27 and TRBJ1-2, with 7 bases matching TRBD1. The germline CDR1 and CDR2 sequences are MNHEY and SMNVEV (reference sequence). The CDR3 consists of 14 residues. The trim removed 6 bases at V and 6 bases at J, leaving 10 bases unmatched. This chain's CDR3 is CASRNADRVDGYTF. In DNA, the CDR3 is TGTGCCAGCAGAAATGCTGACAGGGTGGATGGCTACACCTTC.

CDR3 bases: TGCGCCAGCAGCACCACCCCCCTAGCGGGGGGGCGTATCTCTTACAATGAGCAGTTCTTC. This gives the protein CASSTTPLAGGRISYNEQFF. This chain links TRBV5-1 with TRBJ2-1; 12 positions match TRBD2. V lost 4 bases, J lost 4 bases, and 18 bases stayed unmatched. The germline CDR1 and CDR2 sequences are SGHRS and YFSETQ. This CDR3 spans 20 amino acids.

This clone appeared a single time. The V gene is TRBV6-1, the J gene TRBJ1-2, with unresolved D. The CDR3 contains 13 residues. Trimming removed 1 base from V and 10 bases from J, with 13 bases in between. From germline, CDR1 is MNHNS and CDR2 SASEGT. The CDR3 reads CASSEGEVWYYTF. CDR3 nucleotide sequence: TGTGCCAGCAGTGAAGGGGAGGTCTGGTACTACACCTTC.

This sequence joins TRBV6-6 and TRBJ2-3; 9 nucleotides align to TRBD2. V lost 6 bases to trimming and J lost 2 bases; unmatched junction nucleotides: 6. CDR1 and CDR2 from the germline V gene are MNHNY and SVGAGI (reference sequence). This CDR3 has 15 residues. The DNA of the CDR3 is TGTGCCAGCAGCAAAGGACTAGCGAACACAGATACGCAGTATTTT. Amino acid sequence: CASSKGLANTDTQYF.

The chain combines TRBV14 with TRBJ2-7; D is perhaps TRBD1 (6 bases). This CDR3 has 14 amino acids. The germline V gene encodes CDR1 SGHDN and CDR2 FVKESK. V shed 8 bases and J shed 3 bases, with 17 bases lying between them. The CDR3 is CASSRRTDIYEQYF. The CDR3 DNA reads as TGTGCCAGCTCCCGCCGGACAGACATCTACGAGCAGTACTTC.

The chain couples TRBV5-1 to TRBJ1-4; D gene unclear. The germline CDR1 and CDR2 sequences are SGHRS and YFSETQ. The CDR3 covers 18 residues. With 3 bases removed from V and 0 bases from J, the gap between germline ends came to 18 bases. For the CDR3, the DNA is TGCGCCAGCAGCTCCTTGCCCCTGGGCGCTGCAACTAATGAAAAACTGTTTTTT. Its protein product is CASSSLPLGAATNEKLFF.

The chain combines TRBV19 with TRBJ2-5; TRBD1 matches at 8 bases. Germline V gene lookup returns CDR1 LNHDA and CDR2 SQIVND (reference sequence). The junction had 8 bases not matched to a gene; V was cut back by 1 base and J by 4 bases. The CDR3 has 16 residues. The CDR3 sequence: CASSIVGQGAGETQYF. CDR3 sequence (DNA): TGTGCCAGTAGTATAGTGGGGCAGGGGGCTGGAGAGACCCAGTACTTC. Complete variable domain (other parts from reference TRBV19 and TRBJ2-5): DGGITQSPKYLFRKEGQNVTLSCEQNLNHDAMYWYRQDPGQGLRLIYYSQIVNDFQKGDIAEGYSVSREKKESFPLTVTSAQKNPTAFYLCASSIVGQGAGETQYFGPGTRLLVL.

The chain combines TRBV6-5 with TRBJ1-1; D unclear. The CDR3 runs to 13 residues. In germline, CDR1 is MNHEY, CDR2 SVGAGI. V was cut by 0 bases and J by 4 bases, with 6 bases left in between. The CDR3 spells CASSYSGRTEAFF. CDR3 sequence (DNA): TGTGCCAGCAGTTACTCTGGGCGCACTGAAGCTTTCTTT.

This chain connects TRBV5-4 to TRBJ1-2; TRBD1 aligns across 9 bases. After removal of 0 bases from V and 8 bases from J, the junction contained 5 bases not matched to a gene. The CDR3 consists of 14 residues. The germline V gene encodes CDR1 SGHNT and CDR2 YYREEE (reference sequence). The CDR3 coding sequence is TGTGCCAGCAGCTTGGATGGGACAGGGAGCGGCTACACCTTC. This encodes CASSLDGTGSGYTF.